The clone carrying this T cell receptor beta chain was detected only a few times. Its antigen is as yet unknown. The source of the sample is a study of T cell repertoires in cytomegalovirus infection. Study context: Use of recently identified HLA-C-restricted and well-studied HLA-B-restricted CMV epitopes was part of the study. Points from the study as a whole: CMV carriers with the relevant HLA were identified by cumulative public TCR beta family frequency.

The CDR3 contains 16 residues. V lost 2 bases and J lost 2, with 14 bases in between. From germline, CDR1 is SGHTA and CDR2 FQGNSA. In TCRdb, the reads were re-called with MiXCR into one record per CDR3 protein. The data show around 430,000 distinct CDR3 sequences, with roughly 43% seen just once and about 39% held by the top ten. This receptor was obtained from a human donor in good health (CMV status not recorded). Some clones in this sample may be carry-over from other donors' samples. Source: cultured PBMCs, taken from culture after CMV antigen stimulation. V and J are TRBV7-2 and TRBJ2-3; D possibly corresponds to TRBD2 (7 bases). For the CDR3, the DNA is TGTGCCAGCAGCTTACGGTTGGCGGGGGCCACAGATACGCAGTATTTT. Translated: CASSLRLAGATDTQYF.